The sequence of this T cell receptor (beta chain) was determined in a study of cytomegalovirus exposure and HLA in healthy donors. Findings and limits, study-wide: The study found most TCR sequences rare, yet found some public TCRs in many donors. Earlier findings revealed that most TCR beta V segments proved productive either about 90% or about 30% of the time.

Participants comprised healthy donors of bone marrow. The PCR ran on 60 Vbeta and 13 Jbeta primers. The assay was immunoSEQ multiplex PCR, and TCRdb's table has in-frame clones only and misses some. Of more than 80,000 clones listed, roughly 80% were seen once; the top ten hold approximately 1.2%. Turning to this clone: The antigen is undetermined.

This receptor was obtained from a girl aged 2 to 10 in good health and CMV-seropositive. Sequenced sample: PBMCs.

The DNA for the CDR3 is TGTGCCATCAGTGAGGTCGGGGGAGGGCCTTACAATGAGCAGTTCTTC. Protein product: CAISEVGGGPYNEQFF. The V gene is TRBV10-3, the J gene TRBJ2-1, with 7 bases aligning to TRBD2. Germline trimming cut 2 bases from V and 4 bases from J; bases unmatched to any gene: 8. Germline values: CDR1 ENHRY, CDR2 SYGVKD. This CDR3 has 16 amino acids.